Given below is one T cell receptor beta chain in context. The clone's antigen remains unknown. It has no much larger one-base neighbor in the sample; base qualities were not kept. Measured from the cysteine to the phenylalanine, the CDR3 is 11 residues long. The sequence is cut down to CDR3 DNA, 33 bases in frame from base 1. The junction shows trimming of 2 bases on V and 4 bases on J, plus 5 bases between the germline ends. CDR1 and CDR2 (DFQATT, SNEGSKA) derive from the germline V gene (reference sequence). The data belong to a study of T cell repertoires in cytomegalovirus infection (dated by TCRdb to about 2019). Context from the whole study: Peptide stimulations targeted recently identified HLA-C-restricted CMV epitopes, whose presentation resists viral immunomodulation, together with well-studied HLA-B-restricted epitopes. Because public TCR beta signatures pointed to carriage of CMV infection together with the matching HLA type, the HLA type of each donor mattered for the analysis. The full study reports these points: In the ex vivo response, HLA-C-restricted CMV-specific TCR beta clonotypes were dominant, and in two of eight donors the single most frequent clonotype came from this HLA-C-restricted group. In both this cohort and an independent roughly 400-donor cohort, the cumulative frequency of public TCR beta family members distinguished carriers of CMV infection plus the relevant HLA type.

Sequencing was performed on an Illumina HiSeq 1500. The public reads were quality trimmed at Q25 with fastp and then assembled into clones with MiXCR by TCRdb, keeping productive beta chains. Entries are consolidated by CDR3 protein sequence, retaining the most common genes and DNA. A total of 350,000 to 400,000 distinct CDR3 sequences appear in this sample, around a third of them only once. 13% of the sample is held by the ten biggest clonotypes. Taken with the paper, the label for treatment or condition translates to: in vitro stimulation with specific CMV peptide epitopes to enrich CMV-specific T cells.

The sequence links TRBV20-1 to TRBJ2-5, with an unclear D gene assignment. The specimen comprised cultured PBMCs, sampled from culture after CMV antigen stimulation. The clonotype comes from a human donor in good health (CMV status not recorded). Some clones in this sample may be carry-over from other donors' samples. The nucleotides are TGCAGTGCTAGATCCTTAGAGACCCAGTACTTC. Translation gives CSARSLETQYF.